The entry that follows covers one TCR beta chain sequence. Its antigen remains unidentified. The libraries were made with immunoSEQ version 4 in survey mode. This table comes from immunoSEQ multiplex PCR, and its TCRdb copy is limited to in-frame clones, with some not included. Among tens of thousands of clones listed, less than 85% were seen once. The germline V gene encodes CDR1 LGHDT and CDR2 YNNKEL (reference sequence). This CDR3 is built from 16 residues. Between the trimmed V and J ends, which lost 4 bases and 5 bases, there was a span of 17 bases. These data belong to a study of persistence of HIV-infected CD4 T cells. Study results and caveats: The rare CMV-responding cells with HIV-1 proviruses were not separately TCR-sequenced.

Cells were stimulated with overlapping HIV-1 Gag 15-mer peptides. Memory cells lacking CD40L and CD69 with high CD45RO were sorted. Suppressive ART was started during chronic HIV-1 infection in these adults. This chain joins TRBV3-1 (or the pseudogene TRBV3-2) and TRBJ2-2, with a possible D match to TRBD1 (7 bases). The TCR originated in an adult man with HIV who was CMV-seropositive. Here the sequenced sample was CD4+ T cells sorted from PBMCs after roughly 19-hour stimulation, taken from a patient who received antiretroviral therapy. The CDR3 bases are TGTGCCAGCAGCCCCTCAGGGGGGCCGGGGACCGGGGAGCTGTTTTTT. This gives the protein CASSPSGGPGTGELFF.